This T cell receptor beta chain was sequenced during a study of cytomegalovirus exposure and HLA in healthy donors. This clone was seen a handful of times. Its target is not known. The CDR3 has 11 residues. The V gene lost 5 bases and the J gene lost 4 bases, with 5 bases spanning the gap. In germline, CDR1 is DFQATT, CDR2 SNEGSKA (reference sequence). In nominal health when sampled, donors likely had unrecorded immune exposures nonetheless. Notes on the study in general: Specificity of a few CMV-associated chains for CMV antigens was verified in vitro. TRBV6-2, TRBV6-3 and other indistinguishable V segments were excluded. The study flagged approximately 180 TCR beta chains as cytomegalovirus-associated.

The PCR contained 60 Vbeta and 13 Jbeta primers. Data came from immunoSEQ multiplex PCR; TCRdb stores just in-frame clones and leaves some out. Of roughly 77,000 clones listed, approximately 61% are singletons. The sequence was obtained from a woman in her 50s in good health and CMV-seropositive. The chain is built from TRBV20-1 and TRBJ1-4; D call uncertain. Sequencing used PBMCs. The CDR3 here is CSALYNEKLFF. The CDR3 DNA reads TGCAGTGCTCTTTATAATGAAAAACTGTTTTTT.